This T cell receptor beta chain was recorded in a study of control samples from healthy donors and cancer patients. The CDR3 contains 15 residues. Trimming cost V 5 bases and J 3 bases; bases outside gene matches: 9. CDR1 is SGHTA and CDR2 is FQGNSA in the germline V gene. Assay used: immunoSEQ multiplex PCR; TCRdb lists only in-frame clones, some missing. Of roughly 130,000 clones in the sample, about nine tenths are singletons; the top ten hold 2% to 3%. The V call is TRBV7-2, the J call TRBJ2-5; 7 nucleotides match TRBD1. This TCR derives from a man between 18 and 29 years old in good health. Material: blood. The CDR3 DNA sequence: TGTGCCAGCAGCACACACCCGGGACAGAAAGAGACCCAGTACTTC. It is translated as CASSTHPGQKETQYF.